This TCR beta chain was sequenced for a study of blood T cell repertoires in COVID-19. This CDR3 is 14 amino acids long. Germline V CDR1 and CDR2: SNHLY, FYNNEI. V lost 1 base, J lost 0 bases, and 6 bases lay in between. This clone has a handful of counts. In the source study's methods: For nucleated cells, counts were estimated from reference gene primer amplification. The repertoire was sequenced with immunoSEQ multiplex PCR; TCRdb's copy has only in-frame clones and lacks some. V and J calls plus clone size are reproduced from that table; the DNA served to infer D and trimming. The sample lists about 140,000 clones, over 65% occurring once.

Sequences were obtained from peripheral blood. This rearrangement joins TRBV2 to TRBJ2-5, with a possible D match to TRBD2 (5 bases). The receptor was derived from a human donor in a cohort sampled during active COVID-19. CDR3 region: CASSEELDQETQYF. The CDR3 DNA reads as TGTGCCAGCAGTGAAGAACTAGACCAAGAGACCCAGTACTTC.